Presented here are 4 T cell receptor beta chains from one specimen sequenced in a study of identical twins. TCRdb passed the 5' RACE reads through MiXCR, listing each CDR3 protein once. Of some 600,000 distinct CDR3 sequences in the sample, roughly 6.6% were seen once. This same sample was also part of a study on yellow fever vaccine responses in identical twins.

Source material: PBMCs. The receptor set was obtained from a woman aged 18-35 years in good health.

In this sample, this clonotype turned up a few times. The chain combines TRBV29-1 with TRBJ2-1; 12 nucleotides align to TRBD2. V was clipped by 3 bases and J by 4 bases; unmatched bases: 10. The CDR3 spans 17 residues. CDR1 is SQVTM and CDR2 is ANQGSEA in the germline V gene. CDR3 DNA sequence: TGCAGCGTTGACGGACTAGCGGGAAAGGTCGGATACAATGAGCAGTTCTTC. Translation gives CSVDGLAGKVGYNEQFF.

This clonotype was seen repeatedly, ten times or more. The V gene is TRBV2, the J gene TRBJ1-5; D remains ambiguous. This CDR3 has 13 amino acids. The ends were cut back, 7 bases at V and 4 bases at J, with 11 bases in the middle. Germline lookup yields CDR1 SNHLY and CDR2 FYNNEI. CDR3 in DNA: TGTGCCAGCACCGCGTGGGAGAATCAGCCCCAGCATTTT. This translates into CASTAWENQPQHF.

The V gene is TRBV20-1, the J gene TRBJ2-7, with TRBD2 matching 7 bases. CDR1 is DFQATT and CDR2 is SNEGSKA in the germline V gene (reference sequence). This CDR3 contains 15 residues. The trim removed 3 bases at V and 7 bases at J, leaving 15 bases unmatched. The CDR3 protein is CSASVPVAGVWEQYF. The CDR3 nucleotides are TGCAGTGCTAGTGTTCCTGTGGCGGGAGTGTGGGAGCAGTACTTC.

This clonotype showed up just a few times. The chain joins TRBV5-6 to TRBJ2-5, with 8 bases identical to TRBD1. CDR1 and CDR2 from the germline V gene are SGHDT and YYEEEE. With 0 bases clipped from V and 5 bases from J, the junction kept 6 bases outside the gene matches. The CDR3 has 15 residues. The CDR3 reads CASSLDRGWSETQYF. The CDR3 DNA follows: TGTGCCAGCAGCTTGGACAGGGGGTGGAGTGAGACCCAGTACTTC.